This T cell receptor (beta chain) was captured in a study of spatial heterogeneity in lung cancer. Overall study context: Detection consistently captured more beta-chain sequences than alpha-chain sequences.

Time point: sample taken at primary tumor resection. Tumor, nontumor lung or frozen PBMC supplied whole RNA that was sequenced unsorted. Findings and caveats of the study: In tumors, expanded intratumoral alpha and beta TCR counts tracked mutation counts.

The CDR3 loop spans 13 amino acids. CDR1 and CDR2 (germline): SEHNR, FQNEAQ (reference sequence). V was shortened by 5 bases and J by 7 bases, with 14 bases between the two germline ends. This clonotype occurred many times. What it binds is unknown. Carried by each TCR cDNA molecule was a unique molecular identifier. Via MiXCR, TCRdb re-called the 5' RACE reads, giving one row per CDR3 protein. The sample shows fewer than 9,500 distinct CDR3 sequences, 6.5% to 9.5% of them seen only once. The chain uses TRBV7-9 and TRBJ1-2, with a possible D match to TRBD1 (6 bases). This specimen consisted of lung tumor tissue, obtained at surgery. The clonotype comes from a male donor with early-stage non-small cell lung cancer. CDR3 sequence: CASSPVAGAGYTF. In DNA, the CDR3 is TGTGCCAGCAGCCCCGTCGCGGGGGCTGGCTACACCTTC.